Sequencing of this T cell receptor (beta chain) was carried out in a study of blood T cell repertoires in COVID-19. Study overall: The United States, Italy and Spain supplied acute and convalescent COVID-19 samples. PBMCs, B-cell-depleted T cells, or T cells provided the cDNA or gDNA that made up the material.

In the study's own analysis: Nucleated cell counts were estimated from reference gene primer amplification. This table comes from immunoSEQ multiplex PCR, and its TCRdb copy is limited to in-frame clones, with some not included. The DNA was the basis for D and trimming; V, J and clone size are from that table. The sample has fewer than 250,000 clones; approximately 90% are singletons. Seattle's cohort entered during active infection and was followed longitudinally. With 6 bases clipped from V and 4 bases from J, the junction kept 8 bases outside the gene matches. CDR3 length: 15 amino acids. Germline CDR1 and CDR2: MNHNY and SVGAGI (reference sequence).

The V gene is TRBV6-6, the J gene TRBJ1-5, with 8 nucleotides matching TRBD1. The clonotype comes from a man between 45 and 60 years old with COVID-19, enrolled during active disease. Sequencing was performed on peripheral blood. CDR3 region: CASRFGQGANQPQHF. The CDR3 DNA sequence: TGTGCCAGCAGATTTGGGCAGGGGGCAAATCAGCCCCAGCATTTT.